A single sample is the source of the 22 T cell receptor beta chains below, sequenced in a study of CD8 T cells in Susac syndrome. Reverse transcription of about 0.45 to 1 ug RNA used random hexamers. Using its own MiXCR run on the immunoSEQ multiplex PCR reads, TCRdb lists one record per CDR3 protein. The repertoire holds around 80,000 distinct CDR3 sequences, with roughly 92% as singletons. What was sequenced was CD8+ T cells from PBMCs. All receptors come from a human donor with Susac syndrome.

This rearrangement joins TRBV5-1 to TRBJ2-7; the D gene is possibly TRBD1 (5 bases). Looked up from germline, CDR1 is SGHRS and CDR2 is YFSETQ. The CDR3 extends over 13 amino acids. V lost 0 bases to trimming and J lost 5 bases, with 9 bases between them. The CDR3 sequence: CASSLVDIDEQYF. The CDR3 coding sequence is TGCGCCAGCAGCTTGGTGGACATCGACGAGCAGTACTTC.

This chain joins TRBV25-1 and TRBJ2-3; TRBD1 is a possible D gene (6 bases). Germline CDR1 and CDR2: MGHDK and SYGVNS. V was pared by 4 bases and J by 3 bases, with 14 bases between. The CDR3 has 15 amino acids. The CDR3 coding sequence is TGTGCCAGCAGTGGATACAGGGAAGTAACAGATACGCAGTATTTT. Its translation is CASSGYREVTDTQYF.

V and J are TRBV7-8 and TRBJ2-7, with 13 bases matching TRBD2. The CDR3 extends over 16 amino acids. With 5 bases clipped from V and 0 bases from J, the junction kept 4 bases outside the gene matches. The V gene's germline CDR1 is SGHVS and CDR2 FQNEAQ. Here the CDR3 reads CASSPRTSGGSYEQYF. The CDR3 coding sequence is TGTGCCAGCAGCCCAAGGACTAGCGGGGGCTCCTACGAGCAGTACTTC.

V gene TRBV7-9 combines with J gene TRBJ1-2; D not certain. The V gene lost 1 base and the J gene lost 2 bases, with 14 bases spanning the gap. Germline CDR1 reads SEHNR; CDR2 reads FQNEAQ (reference sequence). The CDR3 covers 16 residues. The CDR3 reads CASSLGSAPRNYGYTF. The CDR3 nucleotides read TGTGCCAGCAGCTTAGGGTCAGCCCCAAGGAACTATGGCTACACCTTC. The variable domain in full, completed from reference TRBV7-9 and TRBJ1-2, reads DTGVSQNPRHKITKRGQNVTFRCDPISEHNRLYWYRQTLGQGPEFLTYFQNEAQLEKSRLLSDRFSAERPKGSFSTLEIQRTEQGDSAMYLCASSLGSAPRNYGYTFGSGTRLTVV.

This chain joins TRBV7-9 and TRBJ2-7; TRBD1 matches 7 bases. The V gene's germline CDR1 is SEHNR and CDR2 FQNEAQ (reference sequence). J was trimmed by 2 bases and V by 4 bases; bases with no gene match: 17. CDR3 length: 18 amino acids. The CDR3 nucleotides are TGTGCCAGCAGCTCCGGGACAGACCCATGGGGTGCCGCCTACGAGCAGTACTTC. It codes for CASSSGTDPWGAAYEQYF.

The chain employs TRBV28 and TRBJ1-1; D is ambiguous. Trimming removed 6 bases from V and 2 bases from J, with 10 bases in between. This CDR3 is 13 amino acids long. The germline gives CDR1 MDHEN, CDR2 SYDVKM. The CDR3 loop is CASRITVNTEAFF. The CDR3 DNA reads TGTGCCAGCAGGATAACCGTTAACACTGAAGCTTTCTTT. The variable domain in full, with the rest retrieved from reference TRBV28 and TRBJ1-1, is DVKVTQSSRYLVKRTGEKVFLECVQDMDHENMFWYRQDPGLGLRLIYFSYDVKMKEKGDIPEGYSVSREKKERFSLILESASTNQTSMYLCASRITVNTEAFFGQGTRLTVV.

The rearrangement joins TRBV2 to TRBJ1-2; TRBD1 agrees at 9 bases. This CDR3 comprises 11 residues. CDR1 is SNHLY and CDR2 is FYNNEI in the germline V gene. Unmatched junction bases numbered 3, after V lost 9 bases and J lost 7 bases. The CDR3 coding sequence is TGTGCCAGTCCGGGACAGGGTGGCTACACCTTC. As protein: CASPGQGGYTF.

A single count supports this clonotype. CDR3 bases: TGTGCCAGCAGCCAAGGGACTAGCGGGATGGGGGAGCAGTACTTC. It yields the protein CASSQGTSGMGEQYF. The chain employs TRBV3-1 and TRBJ2-7; 12 bases match TRBD2. This CDR3 has 15 residues. Germline V gene sequence: CDR1 LGHDT, CDR2 YNNKEL (reference sequence). With V trimmed by 1 base and J by 7 bases, 5 bases remained unmatched.

The gene calls are TRBV6-4 and TRBJ2-2; D remains ambiguous. The CDR3 is 13 residues long. Per the germline V gene, CDR1 is MRHNA and CDR2 is SNTAGT. The V and J ends lost 3 bases and 1 base respectively, with 3 bases between them. CDR3 bases: TGTGCCAGCAGTGAGGAGAACACCGGGGAGCTGTTTTTT. Protein product: CASSEENTGELFF.

This chain links TRBV9 with TRBJ2-1, with TRBD2 matching over 12 bases. In germline, CDR1 is SGDLS, CDR2 YYNGEE. The CDR3 is 15 residues long. V shed 3 bases and J 9 bases; nucleotides not matched to a gene: 7. DNA of the CDR3: TGTGCCAGCAGCGCTCGACTAGCGGGAGTCGGTGAGCAGTTCTTC. Protein product: CASSARLAGVGEQFF.

The rearrangement joins TRBV11-3 to TRBJ2-1; a weak D match, TRBD2 (7 bases). Trimming cost V 4 bases and J 6 bases, with 16 bases left between them. The germline V gene has CDR1 SGHNT and CDR2 YENEEA. The CDR3 has 15 residues. CDR3 protein: CASSWGGREFNEQFF. The CDR3 DNA follows: TGTGCCAGCAGCTGGGGGGGCCGGGAGTTCAATGAGCAGTTCTTC.

This chain connects TRBV20-1 to TRBJ2-7; possibly TRBD1 or TRBD2 for D (6 bases each). The ends were cut back, 3 bases at V and 3 bases at J, with 21 bases in the middle. The CDR3 is made up of 16 amino acids. CDR1 is DFQATT and CDR2 is SNEGSKA in the germline V gene (reference sequence). The DNA of the CDR3 is TGCAGTGCTAGTTCAGCCGGGGGCGGTGGCGGCTACGAGCAGTACTTC. Amino acids: CSASSAGGGGGYEQYF.

This chain uses TRBV7-2 with TRBJ2-2; D uncertain. This CDR3 is 15 amino acids long. Germline loops: CDR1 SGHTA, CDR2 FQGNSA. V was pared by 1 base and J by 2 bases, with 8 bases between. The CDR3 DNA reads TGTGCCAGCAGCTTAGACAAGACAAACACCGGGGAGCTGTTTTTT. Residues: CASSLDKTNTGELFF.

This clonotype was recorded only once. The rearrangement uses TRBV12-3 or TRBV12-4 and TRBJ2-5, with 7 nucleotides matching TRBD2. V lost 6 bases and J lost 0; bases outside the gene matches: 4. This CDR3 is 14 amino acids long. The CDR3 here is CASRSSGNQETQYF. The CDR3 bases are TGTGCCAGCAGATCAAGCGGGAACCAAGAGACCCAGTACTTC.

The V gene is TRBV5-1, the J gene TRBJ1-1; tentative D call: TRBD1 (5 bases). This CDR3 is built from 13 residues. The V and J ends lost 7 bases and 1 base respectively, with 11 bases between them. The germline CDR1 and CDR2 sequences are SGHRS and YFSETQ. The CDR3 region is CASSGPENTEAFF. In nucleotides, the CDR3 is TGCGCCAGCTCGGGACCCGAGAACACTGAAGCTTTCTTT.

This chain's CDR3 is CASSYDLGPYEQYF. CDR3 coding DNA: TGTGCCAGCAGTTACGACCTGGGGCCCTACGAGCAGTACTTC. The rearrangement uses TRBV6-6 and TRBJ2-7, with D tentatively TRBD1 (5 bases). CDR1 and CDR2 from the germline V gene are MNHNY and SVGAGI (reference sequence). CDR3 length: 14 residues. V was cut by 2 bases and J by 2 bases, with 10 bases left in between.

The chain couples TRBV11-2 to TRBJ1-1; D is uncertain. This CDR3 has 13 amino acids. Germline values: CDR1 SGHAT, CDR2 FQNNGV. Between the trimmed V and J ends, which lost 5 bases and 6 bases, there was a span of 13 bases. CDR3 in DNA: TGTGCCAGCAGCGGAGTATCGCAGGCTGAAGCTTTCTTT. This gives the protein CASSGVSQAEAFF.

The chain has TRBV29-1 and TRBJ2-5, with D perhaps matching TRBD1 (6 bases). V was pared by 1 base and J by 0 bases, with 6 bases between. CDR3 length: 13 amino acids. The germline gives CDR1 SQVTM, CDR2 ANQGSEA. The CDR3 region is CSVEGTDQETQYF. CDR3 nucleotides: TGCAGCGTTGAAGGGACAGACCAAGAGACCCAGTACTTC.

The chain employs TRBV28 and TRBJ2-5; 7 nucleotides match TRBD2. V shed 5 bases, J shed 5 bases, and the junction held 8 bases outside the gene matches. CDR3 length equals 14 residues. Germline V lookup: CDR1 MDHEN, CDR2 SYDVKM. The CDR3 nucleotides are TGTGCCAGCAGTCTCGGACTAGGATTGGAGACCCAGTACTTC. This gives the protein CASSLGLGLETQYF.

J is TRBJ2-7 and V is TRBV20-1; D possibly corresponds to TRBD1 (6 bases). The V end lost 6 bases, the J end lost 0 bases, and 15 bases lay between the germline ends. Germline V lookup: CDR1 DFQATT, CDR2 SNEGSKA (reference sequence). The CDR3 has 14 amino acids. CDR3 nucleotides: TGCAGTGCCCTTGACAGGTACTACTCCTACGAGCAGTACTTC. This sequence encodes CSALDRYYSYEQYF.

The chain carries TRBV5-1 and TRBJ1-2, with 7 nucleotides matching TRBD1. The CDR3 spans 15 residues. V trimming: 3 bases; J trimming: 7 bases; junction bases outside the gene matches: 12. Germline CDR1 is SGHRS and CDR2 is YFSETQ. The CDR3: CASSWETNRGLGYTF. The CDR3 DNA follows: TGCGCCAGCAGCTGGGAGACAAACAGGGGACTTGGCTACACCTTC.

The genes are TRBV7-2 and TRBJ1-2; 7 nucleotides agree with TRBD1. CDR1 and CDR2 (germline): SGHTA, FQGNSA. V shed 1 base and J 8 bases; nucleotides not matched to a gene: 7. The CDR3 sequence is 14 residues long. CDR3 bases: TGTGCCAGCAGCTTAGAGAGACAGGGACCAGGCTACACCTTC. Translating gives CASSLERQGPGYTF. The variable domain in full, with the rest retrieved from reference TRBV7-2 and TRBJ1-2, is GAGVSQSPSNKVTEKGKDVELRCDPISGHTALYWYRQSLGQGLEFLIYFQGNSAPDKSGLPSDRFSAERTGGSVSTLTIQRTQQEDSAVYLCASSLERQGPGYTFGSGTRLTVV.